These 25 T cell receptor beta chains were all obtained from the same sample, sequenced in a study of OX40 agonist ivuxolimab in advanced cancers. Repertoires were generated with immunoSEQ multiplex PCR, while TCRdb's copy carries only in-frame clones and drops some. This table has about 34,000 clones, 80% to 95% appearing once. The specimen was CD4+ or CD8+ T cells sorted from blood, collected in a trial of the OX40 agonist ivuxolimab. The receptors stem from an adult with an advanced solid tumor such as melanoma, head and neck, liver or kidney cancer.

This clone has a handful of counts. Given a far larger clone just one base away, this is likely a sequencing read error. This sample also contains other DNA sequences that code for the same CDR3. V and J are TRBV4-1 and TRBJ2-3; D possibly corresponds to TRBD2 (6 bases). Trimming pared 0 bases from V and 2 bases from J, leaving 12 bases between. CDR1 and CDR2 from the germline V gene are MGHRA and YSYEKL. The CDR3 is 16 amino acids. CDR3 in amino acids: CASSQEQGGVTDTQYF. CDR3 nucleotides: TGCGCCAGCAGCCAAGAGCAGGGAGGCGTCACAGATACGCAGTATTTT.

The chain employs TRBV2 and TRBJ1-3; D gene unclear. The germline V gene encodes CDR1 SNHLY and CDR2 FYNNEI. Trimming stripped 7 bases from V and 4 bases from J, with 11 bases between. The CDR3 totals 13 residues. CDR3 nucleotides: TGTGCCAGCACCCTTAGCGGCGGAAACACCATATATTTT. Translated, it gives CASTLSGGNTIYF.

This sequence joins TRBV6-1 and TRBJ2-3, with TRBD1 identical over 9 bases. The CDR3 runs to 14 residues. Trimming at V came to 6 bases and at J to 2 bases, leaving 3 bases not matched to a gene. Germline lookup yields CDR1 MNHNS and CDR2 SASEGT. CDR3 residues: CASRRTGATDTQYF. The CDR3 region has the DNA TGTGCCAGCAGACGGACAGGGGCCACAGATACGCAGTATTTT.

The chain is built from TRBV2 and TRBJ1-1; D uncertain. There are 13 residues in the CDR3. Trimming left V 1 base short and J 1 base short, with 4 bases between. In germline, CDR1 is SNHLY, CDR2 FYNNEI. CDR3 in amino acids: CASSEGENTEAFF. CDR3 in DNA: TGTGCCAGCAGTGAAGGGGAGAACACTGAAGCTTTCTTT.

The J gene is TRBJ2-5, the V gene TRBV30; tentatively, D is TRBD1 (6 bases). CDR3 length equals 12 residues. Germline V gives CDR1 GTSNPN, CDR2 SVGIG (reference sequence). V gave up 4 bases and J gave up 5 bases, with 11 bases separating them. CDR3 in DNA: TGTGCCTGGACGGAGCAGGGGGAGACCCAGTACTTC. Translated, it gives CAWTEQGETQYF.

The rearrangement links TRBV30 to TRBJ1-1, with D possibly TRBD1 on 6 matching bases. Germline assignment: CDR1 GTSNPN and CDR2 SVGIG (reference sequence). This CDR3 has 12 amino acids. The ends were cut back, 7 bases at V and 3 bases at J, with 12 bases in the middle. CDR3 sequence reads: CASKGVYTEAFF. For the CDR3, the DNA is TGTGCCTCTAAGGGGGTGTACACTGAAGCTTTCTTT.

This chain uses TRBV18 with TRBJ2-7, with D perhaps TRBD1 (6 bases). The V gene lost 3 bases and the J gene lost 2 bases, with 14 bases spanning the gap. CDR1 KGHSH and CDR2 LQKENI come from the germline V gene. This CDR3 contains 15 residues. CDR3 protein: CASSPQPGVAYEQYF. CDR3 bases: TGTGCCAGCTCACCTCAGCCAGGGGTCGCCTACGAGCAGTACTTC.

The V and J genes are TRBV11-3 and TRBJ2-3, with D unclear. This CDR3 contains 14 residues. CDR1 and CDR2 from the germline V gene are SGHNT and YENEEA. V lost 0 bases and J lost 6, with 10 bases in between. CDR3 loop: CASSLEGLSDTQYF. The DNA of the CDR3 is TGTGCCAGCAGCTTAGAGGGATTGTCGGATACGCAGTATTTT.

The V gene is TRBV5-6, the J gene TRBJ2-1; D unresolved. The CDR3 is made up of 12 amino acids. Deletions cut 0 bases from V and 9 bases from J, with 7 bases between. The germline V gene encodes CDR1 SGHDT and CDR2 YYEEEE. CDR3 bases: TGTGCCAGCAGCTTGGCCGGGTTTGAGCAGTTCTTC. It specifies CASSLAGFEQFF.

J is TRBJ2-2 and V is TRBV9; D perhaps matches TRBD2 (6 bases). Germline V gene data show CDR1 as SGDLS and CDR2 as YYNGEE. The V end was cut by 2 bases, the J end by 5 bases, with 13 bases between. The CDR3 runs 15 residues. CDR3 sequence (DNA): TGTGCCAGCAGCGTTTATGGGACTTGGACCGGGGAGCTGTTTTTT. Residues: CASSVYGTWTGELFF.

The V and J genes are TRBV21-1 and TRBJ2-2; TRBD2 is the table's D call and was not checked against the DNA. TRBV21-1 is a recognized pseudogene. The CDR3 covers 16 residues. The CDR3 loop is CASSPKASGSIRELFF. CDR3 bases: TGTGCCAGCAGCCCAAAAGCTAGCGGGAGTATCCGGGAGCTGTTTTTT.

In this sample, this clone turned up once. This chain uses TRBV4-3 with TRBJ2-1; TRBD1 might be the D (5 bases). Trimming pared 0 bases from V and 4 bases from J, leaving 16 bases between. This CDR3 is built from 17 residues. The germline V gene encodes CDR1 LGHNA and CDR2 YSLEER. Here the CDR3 reads CASSQDLVGADYNEQFF. The DNA of the CDR3 is TGCGCCAGCAGCCAAGATTTGGTAGGGGCCGATTACAATGAGCAGTTCTTC.

The rearrangement joins TRBV19 to TRBJ1-5, with D possibly matching TRBD1 (5 bases). V lost 3 bases to trimming and J lost 6 bases, with 18 bases between them. CDR1 is LNHDA, CDR2 SQIVND, per germline (reference sequence). CDR3 length equals 16 residues. Here the CDR3 DNA reads TGTGCCAGTAGTATGGGGGGTGGGTTCCTGGGTCAGCCCCAGCATTTT. Translation: CASSMGGGFLGQPQHF.

The CDR3 is CASSEQYF. The CDR3 DNA reads TGTGCCAGCTCCGAGCAGTACTTC. This chain links TRBV6-8 with TRBJ2-7; D ambiguous. Germline V gene lookup returns CDR1 MNHGY and CDR2 SAAAGT. V lost 8 bases to trimming and J lost 6 bases, with 2 bases between them. The CDR3 has 8 residues.

The chain combines TRBV5-1 with TRBJ2-2; 9 nucleotides agree with TRBD1. With V trimmed by 0 bases and J by 6 bases, 6 bases remained unmatched. Germline CDR1 and CDR2: SGHRS and YFSETQ. The CDR3 contains 16 residues. The CDR3 DNA is TGCGCCAGCAGCTTGGCCGGGACAGGGCTCTCCGGGGAGCTGTTTTTT. It encodes CASSLAGTGLSGELFF.

This sequence joins TRBV30 and TRBJ2-5; TRBD1 might be the D (6 bases). CDR1 and CDR2 (germline): GTSNPN, SVGIG (reference sequence). V shed 0 bases and J shed 4 bases, with 12 bases lying between them. The CDR3 has 14 amino acids. As DNA, the CDR3 is TGTGCCTGGAGTGTACGAGGGGGTGGAGAGACCCAGTACTTC. Its protein is CAWSVRGGGETQYF.

The V and J genes are TRBV19 and TRBJ2-5, with TRBD1 identical over 7 bases. This CDR3 contains 11 residues. V lost 6 bases to trimming and J lost 7 bases; unmatched junction nucleotides: 2. Germline V lookup: CDR1 LNHDA, CDR2 SQIVND (reference sequence). In DNA, the CDR3 is TGTGCCAGTAGAGAGGGGGCGACCCAGTACTTC. Its translation: CASREGATQYF.

The V gene is TRBV19, the J gene TRBJ2-7; D is perhaps TRBD2 (6 bases). There are 13 residues in the CDR3. Per the germline V gene, CDR1 is LNHDA and CDR2 is SQIVND (reference sequence). The V and J ends lost 4 bases and 0 bases respectively, with 7 bases between them. CDR3 nucleotides: TGTGCCAGTAGTAGGCGGGACTCCTACGAGCAGTACTTC. Translating gives CASSRRDSYEQYF.

The CDR3 coding sequence is TGTGCTAGTGGTTCCGACACAGGGGACAACTATGGCTACACCTTC. This translates into CASGSDTGDNYGYTF. The rearrangement joins TRBV12-5 to TRBJ1-2; TRBD1 aligns across 7 bases. Germline CDR1 is LGHNT and CDR2 is FRNRAP. This CDR3 has 15 amino acids. The V segment lost 4 bases and the J segment 2 bases; nucleotides outside the gene matches: 7.

The chain joins TRBV7-6 to TRBJ1-3, with D possibly being TRBD1 (5 bases). With 4 bases removed from V and 8 bases from J, the gap between germline ends came to 15 bases. In germline, CDR1 is SGHVS, CDR2 FNYEAQ. The CDR3 consists of 14 residues. CDR3 nucleotide sequence: TGTGCCAGCAGCTCCAGCAGATTAGGGGACACCATATATTTT. Its translation is CASSSSRLGDTIYF.

V is TRBV9 and J is TRBJ2-1, with 8 positions matching TRBD2. V shed 0 bases, J shed 6 bases, and the junction held 5 bases outside the gene matches. Germline CDR1 and CDR2: SGDLS and YYNGEE. The CDR3 is 15 residues long. This CDR3 is CASSVVGLELNEQFF. The CDR3 DNA reads TGTGCCAGCAGCGTAGTGGGACTAGAGCTCAATGAGCAGTTCTTC.

The chain uses TRBV19 and TRBJ2-3, with a tentative D call TRBD2 (6 bases). The V and J ends lost 1 base and 6 bases respectively, with 8 bases between them. Germline-derived CDR1 and CDR2 are LNHDA and SQIVND (reference sequence). This CDR3 is 13 amino acids long. CDR3 coding DNA: TGTGCCAGTAGTATAGTACGGGGGGATACGCAGTATTTT. Encoded protein: CASSIVRGDTQYF.

V is TRBV6-6 and J is TRBJ2-2, with D perhaps TRBD2 (5 bases). Germline V gene sequence: CDR1 MNHNY, CDR2 SVGAGI (reference sequence). The CDR3 is made up of 13 amino acids. Trimming cost V 5 bases and J 7 bases, with 11 bases left between them. CDR3 protein: CASSPEGVGELFF. CDR3 nucleotides: TGTGCCAGCAGTCCCGAGGGCGTCGGGGAGCTGTTTTTT.

The rearrangement joins TRBV6-5 to TRBJ1-1; D might be TRBD1 (6 bases). V was pared by 5 bases and J by 1 base, with 11 bases between. The CDR3 covers 14 residues. Germline V lookup: CDR1 MNHEY, CDR2 SVGAGI. CDR3 region: CASSPRGQNTEAFF. The CDR3 DNA sequence: TGTGCCAGCAGTCCTAGGGGACAGAACACTGAAGCTTTCTTT.

This clone showed up just once. This chain links TRBV10-3 with TRBJ1-2; 8 nucleotides match TRBD1. Germline V gene sequence: CDR1 ENHRY, CDR2 SYGVKD. The CDR3 extends over 15 amino acids. Trimming took 7 bases from V and 4 from J; bases not matched to a gene: 11. In nucleotides, the CDR3 is TGTGCCATCAACGAAAACAGGGGGACCTTCTATGGCTACACCTTC. It codes for CAINENRGTFYGYTF.